Each of the 13 T cell receptor beta chains below was sequenced from the same sample in a study of T cell responses to AZD1222 COVID-19 vaccine (dated by TCRdb to 2020 to 2023). Receptors were amplified or captured by the immunoSEQ multiplex PCR assay. TCRdb holds this immuneACCESS table with in-frame rearrangements only. Some clones are missing; in checked studies, unresolved V genes explain under half, and the rest has no known cause. Present in this sample are about 120,000 clones, more than 85% of which were seen just once. The ten largest clones represent roughly 2.3% of the sample. According to the study, the label for this sample's time point signals: baseline before first vaccination. The material sequenced was peripheral blood, taken on day 0 of AZD1222 vaccination. Every receptor here comes from an adult in good health.

This clone appeared a single time. For the CDR3, the DNA is TGTGCCAGCAGCTTAATGGGGGAGTCTGAGCAGTTCTTC. Translated, it gives CASSLMGESEQFF. The chain recombines TRBV7-3 with TRBJ2-1; either TRBD1 or TRBD2 may fit D (5 bases each). Trimming removed 1 base from V and 9 bases from J, with 10 bases in between. Germline CDR1 and CDR2: SGHTA and FQGTGA. The CDR3 is made up of 13 amino acids.

V is TRBV10-3 and J is TRBJ2-2; 10 bases fit TRBD1. Germline V gene data show CDR1 as ENHRY and CDR2 as SYGVKD. This CDR3 contains 14 residues. The junction had 5 bases not matched to a gene; V was cut back by 6 bases and J by 7 bases. CDR3 protein: CAIRDRGRGGELFF. The CDR3 DNA is TGTGCCATCAGAGACAGGGGGCGAGGCGGGGAGCTGTTTTTT.

This clone was observed once. The CDR3 reads CASSPPGLALLNEQFF. The CDR3 DNA reads TGTGCCAGCTCACCACCGGGACTAGCCCTCCTAAATGAGCAGTTCTTC. The gene calls are TRBV18 and TRBJ2-1, with TRBD2 matching over 9 bases. Germline values: CDR1 KGHSH, CDR2 LQKENI. V lost 0 bases to trimming and J lost 7 bases; unmatched junction nucleotides: 7. This CDR3 region has 16 residues.

Only one count was recorded for this clone. The gene calls are TRBV18 and TRBJ2-5; no clear D. The length of the CDR3 is 15 residues. Germline V gene lookup returns CDR1 KGHSH and CDR2 LQKENI. V was cut by 3 bases and J by 5 bases, with 16 bases left in between. For the CDR3, the DNA is TGTGCCAGCTCACCCCAACCGGCAGTGGGGGAGACCCAGTACTTC. It codes for CASSPQPAVGETQYF.

The chain recombines TRBV7-9 with TRBJ2-7; 10 bases agree with TRBD2. V shed 5 bases, J shed 4 bases, and the junction held 8 bases outside the gene matches. Germline-derived CDR1 and CDR2 are SEHNR and FQNEAQ (reference sequence). The CDR3 is 15 amino acids. The CDR3, as DNA: TGTGCCAGCAGCAGAGAACTAGCGGGAAAGTACGAGCAGTACTTC. Translation gives CASSRELAGKYEQYF.

This chain joins TRBV28 and TRBJ2-7; a weak D match, TRBD1 (5 bases). Germline-derived CDR1 and CDR2 are MDHEN and SYDVKM. V lost 0 bases and J lost 5, with 11 bases in between. The CDR3 extends over 14 amino acids. CDR3: CASSLWGQGDEQYF. The CDR3 DNA reads as TGTGCCAGCAGTTTATGGGGGCAGGGCGACGAGCAGTACTTC.

The chain links TRBV6-5 to TRBJ1-2; 10 bases fit TRBD1. V lost 7 bases, J lost 4 bases, and 6 bases stayed unmatched. This CDR3 region has 14 residues. The germline CDR1 and CDR2 sequences are MNHEY and SVGAGI. The CDR3 region is CASIRDRGFYGYTF. The CDR3, as DNA: TGTGCCAGCATCCGGGACAGGGGATTCTATGGCTACACCTTC.

V usage is TRBV6-5 and J usage is TRBJ1-2; 7 positions agree with TRBD1. CDR3 length: 13 amino acids. In germline, CDR1 is MNHEY, CDR2 SVGAGI. Trimming took 5 bases from V and 1 from J; bases not matched to a gene: 1. The DNA for the CDR3 is TGTGCCAGCAGTAGACAGGGTAACTATGGCTACACCTTC. It translates to CASSRQGNYGYTF.

The chain has TRBV27 and TRBJ1-6, with D maybe TRBD1 (6 bases). Germline-derived CDR1 and CDR2 are MNHEY and SMNVEV (reference sequence). Trimming took 4 bases from V and 6 from J, leaving 7 bases between them. The CDR3 is made up of 13 amino acids. CDR3 in DNA: TGTGCCAGCAGTTCCAGGGGTAATTCACCCCTCCACTTT. This sequence encodes CASSSRGNSPLHF.

This clone was counted once. The chain couples TRBV5-5 to TRBJ2-3, with D hard to call. This CDR3 is 16 amino acids long. Germline V lookup: CDR1 SGHKS, CDR2 YYEKEE (reference sequence). V lost 1 base, J lost 2 bases, and 14 bases lay in between. The CDR3 loop reads CASSLSGSSNTDTQYF. The CDR3 DNA is TGTGCCAGCAGCTTGTCGGGTAGCTCCAACACAGATACGCAGTATTTT.

The chain uses TRBV4-2 and TRBJ1-4, with D maybe TRBD1 (5 bases). Germline V CDR1 and CDR2: LGHNA, YNFKEQ. The CDR3 sequence is 19 residues long. V lost 0 bases to trimming and J lost 3 bases, with 20 bases between them. The CDR3 DNA follows: TGTGCCAGCAGCCAAGATCCATCCGGGGGAGGGGTACCTAATGAAAAACTGTTTTTT. Its protein product is CASSQDPSGGGVPNEKLFF.

J is TRBJ2-5 and V is TRBV5-6; D may be TRBD2 (5 bases). The CDR3 covers 14 residues. The V gene's germline CDR1 is SGHDT and CDR2 YYEEEE. Trimming shortened V by 4 bases and J by 5 bases, and 15 bases separated the two germline ends. As DNA, the CDR3 is TGTGCCAGCAGCCTCTGGCGAAGGGAGGAGACCCAGTACTTC. Amino acids: CASSLWRREETQYF.

The chain carries TRBV5-4 and TRBJ1-3; TRBD1 is a possible D gene (5 bases). This CDR3 contains 16 residues. Trimming removed 0 bases at V and 1 base at J, with 11 bases between. Germline V lookup: CDR1 SGHNT, CDR2 YYREEE (reference sequence). Here the CDR3 reads CASSLDGGSSGNTIYF. The CDR3 DNA reads as TGTGCCAGCAGCTTGGATGGGGGGTCATCTGGAAACACCATATATTTT.